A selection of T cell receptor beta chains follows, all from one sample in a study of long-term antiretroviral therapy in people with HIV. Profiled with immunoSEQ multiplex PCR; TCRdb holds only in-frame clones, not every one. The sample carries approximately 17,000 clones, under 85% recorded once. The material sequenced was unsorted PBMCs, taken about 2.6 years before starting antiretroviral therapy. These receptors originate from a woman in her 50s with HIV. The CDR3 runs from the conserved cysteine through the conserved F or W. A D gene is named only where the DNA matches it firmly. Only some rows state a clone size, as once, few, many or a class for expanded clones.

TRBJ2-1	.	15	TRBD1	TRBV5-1	CASSSRQSGGNEQFF	TGCGCCAGCAGCTCGCGACAGTCAGGGGGCAATGAGCAGTTCTTC
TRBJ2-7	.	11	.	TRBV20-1	CSARSTYEQYF	TGCAGTGCTAGATCAACCTACGAGCAGTACTTC
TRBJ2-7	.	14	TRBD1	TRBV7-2	CASRPGQGAYEQYF	TGTGCCAGCAGACCGGGACAGGGGGCGTACGAGCAGTACTTC
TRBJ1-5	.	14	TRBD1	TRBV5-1	CASSLGQGGQPQHF	TGCGCCAGCAGCTTGGGACAGGGGGGTCAGCCCCAGCATTTT
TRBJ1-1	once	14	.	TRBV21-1	CASSTTGRGTEAFF	TGTGCCAGCAGCACAACCGGTAGAGGCACTGAAGCTTTCTTT
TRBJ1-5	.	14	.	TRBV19	CASSKRVGDQPQHF	TGTGCCAGTAGTAAGAGGGTTGGGGATCAGCCCCAGCATTTT
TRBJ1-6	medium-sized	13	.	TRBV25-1	CASSEGGASPLHF	TGTGCCAGCAGTGAAGGGGGGGCATCACCCCTCCACTTT
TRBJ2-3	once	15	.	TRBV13	CASSLKIAGTDTQYF	TGTGCCAGCAGCTTAAAGATAGCGGGCACAGATACGCAGTATTTT
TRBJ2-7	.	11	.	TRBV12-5	CASGTPYEQYF	TGTGCTAGTGGCACTCCATACGAGCAGTACTTC
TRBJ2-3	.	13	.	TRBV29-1	CSVEDGEPDTQYF	TGCAGCGTTGAGGATGGGGAACCAGATACGCAGTATTTC
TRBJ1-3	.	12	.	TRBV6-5	CAAQGSGNTIYF	TGTGCCGCCCAGGGTTCTGGAAACACCATATATTTT
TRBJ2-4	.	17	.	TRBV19	CASSVNRGGRAKNIQYF	TGTGCCAGTAGTGTCAACAGGGGAGGAAGAGCCAAAAACATTCAGTACTTC
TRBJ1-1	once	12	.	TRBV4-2	CASSLTGRGAFF	TGTGCCAGCAGCCTTACGGGACGGGGAGCTTTCTTT
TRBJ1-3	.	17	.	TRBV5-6	CASSLAGFRRGGNTIYF	TGTGCCAGCAGCTTGGCGGGGTTTCGGCGCGGAGGAAACACCATATATTTT
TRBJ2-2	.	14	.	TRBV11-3	CASSADSYTGELFF	TGTGCCAGCAGCGCCGACAGTTACACCGGGGAGCTGTTTTTT
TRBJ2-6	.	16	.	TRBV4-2	CASSRPGLSGANVLTF	TGTGCCAGCAGCCGCCCAGGGTTGTCTGGGGCCAACGTCCTGACTTTC
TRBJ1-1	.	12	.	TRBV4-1	CASGLRDDGAFF	TGCGCCAGCGGACTCAGGGATGACGGAGCTTTCTTT
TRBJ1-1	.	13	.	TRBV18	CASSPSGNTEAFF	TGTGCCAGCTCACCTTCAGGGAACACTGAAGCTTTCTTT
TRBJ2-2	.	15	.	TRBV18	CASSPTKTNTGELFF	TGTGCCAGCTCACCTACGAAGACGAACACCGGGGAGCTGTTTTTT
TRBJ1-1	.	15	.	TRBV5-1	CASSLEGPGRTEAFF	TGCGCCAGCAGCTTGGAAGGCCCCGGCCGGACTGAAGCTTTCTTT
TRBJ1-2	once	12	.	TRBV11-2	CASSLEQGRDTF	TGTGCCAGCAGCTTAGAACAGGGTCGTGACACCTTC
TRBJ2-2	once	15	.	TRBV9	CASSVDLGNTGELFF	TGTGCCAGCAGCGTAGATCTGGGGAACACCGGGGAGCTGTTTTTT
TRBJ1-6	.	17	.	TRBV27	CASSLFLSRQGGSPLHF	.
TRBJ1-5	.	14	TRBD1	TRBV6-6	CASSYFGQDQPQHF	TGTGCCAGCAGTTACTTTGGACAGGATCAGCCCCAGCATTTT
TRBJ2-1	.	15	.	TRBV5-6	CASSFSGQLYNEQFF	TGTGCCAGCAGCTTCTCCGGACAGTTATACAATGAGCAGTTCTTC
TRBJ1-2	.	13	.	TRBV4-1	CASSLGLSYGYTF	TGCGCCAGCAGCCTGGGACTCTCCTATGGCTACACCTTC
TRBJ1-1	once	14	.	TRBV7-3	CASSRDSLNTEAFF	TGTGCCAGCAGCCGTGACAGCCTGAACACTGAAGCTTTCTTT
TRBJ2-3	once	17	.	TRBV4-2	CASSLNQWGGAPDTQYF	TGTGCCAGCAGCCTTAACCAATGGGGGGGGGCCCCAGATACGCAGTATTTT
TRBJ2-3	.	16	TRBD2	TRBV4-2	CASSQARTSGTDTQYF	TGTGCCAGCAGCCAAGCGAGGACTAGCGGCACAGATACGCAGTATTTT
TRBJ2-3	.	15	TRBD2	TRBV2	CASRGLAGITDTQYF	TGTGCCAGCAGAGGACTAGCGGGGATCACAGATACGCAGTATTTT
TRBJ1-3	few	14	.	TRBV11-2	CASSFDGNGNTIYF	TGTGCCAGCAGCTTCGATGGCAATGGAAACACCATATATTTT
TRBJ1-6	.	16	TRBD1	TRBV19	CASSIIPGQENSPLHF	TGTGCCAGTAGTATAATACCGGGACAGGAAAATTCACCCCTCCACTTT
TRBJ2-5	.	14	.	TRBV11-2	CASSFRQPQETQYF	TGTGCCAGCAGCTTTAGGCAGCCCCAAGAGACCCAGTACTTC
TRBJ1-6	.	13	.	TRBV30	CAWMGQYNSPLHF	TGTGCCTGGATGGGACAATATAATTCACCCCTCCACTTT
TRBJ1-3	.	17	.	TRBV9	CASSARGTLLAGNTIYF	TGTGCCAGCAGCGCCAGGGGTACCCTTCTCGCTGGAAACACCATATATTTT
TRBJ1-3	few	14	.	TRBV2	CASRPQGLGNTIYF	TGTGCCAGCAGGCCGCAGGGTTTAGGAAACACCATATATTTT
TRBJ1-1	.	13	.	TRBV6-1	CASSDRGKLEAFF	TGTGCCAGCAGTGATAGGGGAAAACTTGAAGCTTTCTTT
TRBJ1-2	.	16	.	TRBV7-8	CASSLGLLGTGYGYTF	TGTGCCAGCAGCTTAGGTCTCCTAGGAACCGGCTATGGCTACACCTTC
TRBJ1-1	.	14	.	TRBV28	CASSVGYLNTEAFF	TGTGCCAGCAGCGTAGGGTATTTGAACACTGAAGCTTTCTTT